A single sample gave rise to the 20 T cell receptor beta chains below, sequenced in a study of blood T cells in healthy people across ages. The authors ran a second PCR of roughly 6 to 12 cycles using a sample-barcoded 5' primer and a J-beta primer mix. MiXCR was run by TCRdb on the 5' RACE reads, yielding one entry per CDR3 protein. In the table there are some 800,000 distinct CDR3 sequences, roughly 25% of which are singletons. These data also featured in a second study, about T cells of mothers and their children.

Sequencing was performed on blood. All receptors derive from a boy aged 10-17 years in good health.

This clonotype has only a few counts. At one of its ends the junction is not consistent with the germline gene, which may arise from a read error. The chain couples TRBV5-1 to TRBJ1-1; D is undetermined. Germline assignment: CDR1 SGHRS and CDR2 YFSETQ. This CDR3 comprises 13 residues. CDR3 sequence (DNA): TGTGCCAGCAGCCGCGGACCGAACACTGAAGCTTTCTTT. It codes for CASSRGPNTEAFF.

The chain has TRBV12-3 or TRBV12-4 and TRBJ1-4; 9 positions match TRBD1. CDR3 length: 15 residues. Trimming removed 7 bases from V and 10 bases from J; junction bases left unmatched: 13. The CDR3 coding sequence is TGTGCCAGCAACTCGGGGACAGGGTCGTCACCAAAACTGTTTTTT. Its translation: CASNSGTGSSPKLFF.

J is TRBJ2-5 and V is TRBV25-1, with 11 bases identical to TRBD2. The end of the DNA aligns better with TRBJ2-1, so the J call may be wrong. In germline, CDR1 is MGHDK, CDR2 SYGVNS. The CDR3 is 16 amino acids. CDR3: CASSELGTSGLNEQFF. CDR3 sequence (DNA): TGTGCCAGCAGTGAACTAGGGACTAGCGGCCTGAATGAGCAGTTCTTC.

The CDR3 sequence: CASRPGLVGQETQYF. CDR3 DNA sequence: TGCGCCAGCAGACCAGGACTAGTGGGGCAAGAGACCCAGTACTTC. This rearrangement joins TRBV5-1 to TRBJ2-5; 7 nucleotides agree with TRBD2. The CDR3 is made up of 15 amino acids. Germline assignment: CDR1 SGHRS and CDR2 YFSETQ. V was pared by 5 bases and J by 2 bases, with 9 bases of the junction left unmatched.

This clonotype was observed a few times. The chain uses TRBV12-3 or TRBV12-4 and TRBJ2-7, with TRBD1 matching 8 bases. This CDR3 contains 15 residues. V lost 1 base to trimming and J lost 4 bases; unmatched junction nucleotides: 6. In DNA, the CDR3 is TGTGCCAGCAGTTTAGTCGGGACAGGCCTGTACGAGCAGTACTTC. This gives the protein CASSLVGTGLYEQYF.

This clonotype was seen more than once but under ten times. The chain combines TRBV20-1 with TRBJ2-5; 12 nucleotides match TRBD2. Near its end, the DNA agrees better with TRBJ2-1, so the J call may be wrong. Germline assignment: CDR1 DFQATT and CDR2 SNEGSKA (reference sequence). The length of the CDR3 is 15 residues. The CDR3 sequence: CSARDPSGGAYEQFF. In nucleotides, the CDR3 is TGCAGTGCTAGAGATCCTAGCGGGGGGGCCTATGAGCAGTTCTTC.

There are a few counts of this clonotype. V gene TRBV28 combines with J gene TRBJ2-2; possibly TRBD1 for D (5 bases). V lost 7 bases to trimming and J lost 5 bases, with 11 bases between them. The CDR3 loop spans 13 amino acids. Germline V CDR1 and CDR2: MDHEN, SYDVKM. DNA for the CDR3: TGTGCCAGCACCGAGCAGGGTACCGGGGAGCTGTTTTTT. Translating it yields CASTEQGTGELFF. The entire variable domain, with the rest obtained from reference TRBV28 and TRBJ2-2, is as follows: DVKVTQSSRYLVKRTGEKVFLECVQDMDHENMFWYRQDPGLGLRLIYFSYDVKMKEKGDIPEGYSVSREKKERFSLILESASTNQTSMYLCASTEQGTGELFFGEGSRLTVL.

CDR3 amino acids: CASSKGRDRVRETQYF. CDR3 sequence (DNA): TGTGCCAGCAGCAAAGGAAGGGACAGGGTCCGGGAGACCCAGTACTTC. The V call is TRBV21-1, the J call TRBJ2-5; the table's D call TRBD1 went unverified against the DNA. TRBV21-1 is assigned pseudogene status. The CDR3 is made up of 16 amino acids.

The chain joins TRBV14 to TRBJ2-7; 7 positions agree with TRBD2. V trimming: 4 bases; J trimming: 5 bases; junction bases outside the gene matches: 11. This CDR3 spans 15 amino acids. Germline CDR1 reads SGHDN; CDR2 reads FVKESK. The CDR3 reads CASSPRLVGGDEQYF. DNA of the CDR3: TGTGCCAGCAGCCCCAGACTAGTGGGAGGGGACGAGCAGTACTTC. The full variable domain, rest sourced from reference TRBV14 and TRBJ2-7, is EAGVTQFPSHSVIEKGQTVTLRCDPISGHDNLYWYRRVMGKEIKFLLHFVKESKQDESGMPNNRFLAERTGGTYSTLKVQPAELEDSGVYFCASSPRLVGGDEQYFGPGTRLTVT.

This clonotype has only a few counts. In DNA, the CDR3 is TGCAGCGTTGGGTGGCAGGGGCAGGGCCACGAGCAGTACTTC. Residues: CSVGWQGQGHEQYF. The chain carries TRBV29-1 and TRBJ2-7; D may be TRBD1 (6 bases). The V end was cut by 4 bases, the J end by 5 bases, with 18 bases between. The V gene's germline CDR1 is SQVTM and CDR2 ANQGSEA. The CDR3 runs to 14 residues.

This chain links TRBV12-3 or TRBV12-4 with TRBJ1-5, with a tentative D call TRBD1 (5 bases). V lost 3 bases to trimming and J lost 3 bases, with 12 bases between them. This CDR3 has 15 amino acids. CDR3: CASSFDRAINQPQHF. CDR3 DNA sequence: TGTGCCAGCAGTTTCGACAGAGCTATCAATCAGCCCCAGCATTTT.

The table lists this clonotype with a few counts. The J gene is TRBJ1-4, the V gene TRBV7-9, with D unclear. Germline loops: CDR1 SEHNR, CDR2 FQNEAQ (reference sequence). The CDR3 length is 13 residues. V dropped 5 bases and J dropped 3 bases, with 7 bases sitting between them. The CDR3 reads CASSPAPNEKLFF. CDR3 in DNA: TGTGCCAGCAGCCCCGCGCCTAATGAAAAACTGTTTTTT.

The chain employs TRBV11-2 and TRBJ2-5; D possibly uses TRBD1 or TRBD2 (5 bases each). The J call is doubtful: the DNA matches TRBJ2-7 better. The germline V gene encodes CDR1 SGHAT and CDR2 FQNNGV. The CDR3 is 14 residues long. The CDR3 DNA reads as TGTGCCAGCAGGAAAGACGGGGCTTCCTACGAGCAGTACTTC. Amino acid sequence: CASRKDGASYEQYF.

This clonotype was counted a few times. CDR3 region: CASSPGTGSLYEQYF. Written as DNA, the CDR3 is TGCGCCAGCAGCCCTGGGACGGGATCCCTCTACGAGCAGTACTTC. V gene TRBV4-3 combines with J gene TRBJ2-7, with D possibly called TRBD1 or TRBD2 (5 bases each). The CDR3 has 15 amino acids. The V end was cut by 4 bases, the J end by 3 bases, with 16 bases between. CDR1 and CDR2 from the germline V gene are LGHNA and YSLEER.

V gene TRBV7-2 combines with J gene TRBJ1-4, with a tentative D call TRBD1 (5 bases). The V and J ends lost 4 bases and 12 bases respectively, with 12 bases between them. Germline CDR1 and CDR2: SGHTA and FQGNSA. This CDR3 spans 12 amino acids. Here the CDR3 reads CASSWRLGELFF. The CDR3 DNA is TGTGCCAGCAGCTGGAGGCTGGGGGAACTGTTTTTT. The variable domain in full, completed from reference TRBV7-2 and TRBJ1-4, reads GAGVSQSPSNKVTEKGKDVELRCDPISGHTALYWYRQSLGQGLEFLIYFQGNSAPDKSGLPSDRFSAERTGGSVSTLTIQRTQQEDSAVYLCASSWRLGELFFGSGTQLSVL.

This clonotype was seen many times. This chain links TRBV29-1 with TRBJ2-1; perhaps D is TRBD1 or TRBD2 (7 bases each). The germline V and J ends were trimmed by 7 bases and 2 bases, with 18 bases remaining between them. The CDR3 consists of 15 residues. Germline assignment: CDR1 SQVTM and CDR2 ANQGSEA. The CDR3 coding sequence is TGCAGCGGCCACAGGGGAGGGGGCCCCTACAATGAGCAGTTCTTC. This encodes CSGHRGGGPYNEQFF.

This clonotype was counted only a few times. CDR3 sequence reads: CASSVEAGTEAFF. CDR3 coding DNA: TGTGCCAGCAGCGTAGAAGCGGGCACTGAAGCTTTCTTT. The rearrangement links TRBV9 to TRBJ1-1; D unclear. Germline V gene lookup returns CDR1 SGDLS and CDR2 YYNGEE. Trimming shortened V by 0 bases and J by 4 bases, and 7 bases separated the two germline ends. CDR3 length equals 13 residues. Drawing the rest from reference TRBV9 and TRBJ1-1, the complete variable domain is DSGVTQTPKHLITATGQRVTLRCSPRSGDLSVYWYQQSLDQGLQFLIQYYNGEERAKGNILERFSAQQFPDLHSELNLSSLELGDSALYFCASSVEAGTEAFFGQGTRLTVV.

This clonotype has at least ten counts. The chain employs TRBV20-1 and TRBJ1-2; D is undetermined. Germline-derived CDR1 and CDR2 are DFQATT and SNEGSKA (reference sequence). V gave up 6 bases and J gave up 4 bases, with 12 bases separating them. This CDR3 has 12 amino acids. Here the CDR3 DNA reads TGCAGTGCAGTAACGACTTCCTATGGCTACACCTTC. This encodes CSAVTTSYGYTF.

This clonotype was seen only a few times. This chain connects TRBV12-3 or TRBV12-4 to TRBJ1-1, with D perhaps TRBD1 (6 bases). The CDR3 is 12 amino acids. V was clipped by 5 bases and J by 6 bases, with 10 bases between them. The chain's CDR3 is CASSLQGPEAFF. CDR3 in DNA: TGTGCCAGCAGTCTACAGGGTCCTGAAGCTTTCTTT.

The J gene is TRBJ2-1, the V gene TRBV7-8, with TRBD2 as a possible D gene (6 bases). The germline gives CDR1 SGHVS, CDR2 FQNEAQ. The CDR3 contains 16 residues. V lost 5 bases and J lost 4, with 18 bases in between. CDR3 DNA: TGTGCCAGCAGCGTCATTGCCAGCGGGTCATACAATGAGCAGTTCTTC. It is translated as CASSVIASGSYNEQFF. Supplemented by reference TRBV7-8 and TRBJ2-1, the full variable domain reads GAGVSQSPRYKVAKRGQDVALRCDPISGHVSLFWYQQALGQGPEFLTYFQNEAQLDKSGLPSDRFFAERPEGSVSTLKIQRTQQEDSAVYLCASSVIASGSYNEQFFGPGTRLTVL.